A single sample is the source of the 17 T cell receptor beta chains below, sequenced in a study of cytomegalovirus exposure and HLA in healthy donors. PCR primers comprised 60 Vbeta and 13 Jbeta primers. Sequencing used immunoSEQ multiplex PCR; TCRdb keeps in-frame clones, though not all of them. The data contain tens of thousands of clones, roughly 79% of them singletons. The sample was PBMCs. The receptors were gathered from a man between 40 and 49 years old in good health and CMV-seronegative.

This chain links TRBV5-4 with TRBJ1-1; 8 nucleotides agree with TRBD1. The CDR3 has 13 amino acids. Trimming removed 3 bases from V and 3 bases from J; junction bases left unmatched: 1. CDR1 and CDR2 from the germline V gene are SGHNT and YYREEE (reference sequence). DNA of the CDR3: TGTGCCAGCAGCTCGACAGGGGACACTGAAGCTTTCTTT. Its translation: CASSSTGDTEAFF.

V is TRBV5-4 and J is TRBJ2-6; perhaps TRBD2 as D (5 bases). V was cut by 1 base and J by 0 bases, with 8 bases left in between. Germline CDR1 reads SGHNT; CDR2 reads YYREEE (reference sequence). This CDR3 spans 16 amino acids. CDR3 region: CASSLKAGSGANVLTF. DNA of the CDR3: TGTGCCAGCAGCTTGAAGGCGGGCTCTGGGGCCAACGTCCTGACTTTC.

The genes are TRBV6-4 and TRBJ2-2; 9 positions agree with TRBD1. This CDR3 contains 17 residues. Germline V gives CDR1 MRHNA, CDR2 SNTAGT. V lost 8 bases to trimming and J lost 0 bases; unmatched junction nucleotides: 10. The CDR3 DNA sequence: TGTGCCAGCCGAAAGGGACAGGGAGTCGCGAACACCGGGGAGCTGTTTTTT. This codes for CASRKGQGVANTGELFF.

The chain has TRBV5-4 and TRBJ1-4; TRBD1 matches 7 bases. The V segment lost 4 bases and the J segment 2 bases; nucleotides outside the gene matches: 8. Germline values: CDR1 SGHNT, CDR2 YYREEE (reference sequence). The length of the CDR3 is 16 residues. The CDR3 DNA reads TGTGCCAGCAGCCCTGACAGGGTGACGACTAATGAAAAACTGTTTTTT. Encoded protein: CASSPDRVTTNEKLFF.

V and J are TRBV15 and TRBJ1-5; D unresolved. This CDR3 has 15 residues. V lost 0 bases and J 4 bases, leaving 10 bases between the germline ends. Per the germline V gene, CDR1 is LNHNV and CDR2 is YYDKDF (reference sequence). The CDR3 is CATSRDLGQNQPQHF. The CDR3 nucleotides are TGTGCCACCAGCAGAGATCTAGGCCAGAATCAGCCCCAGCATTTT.

This clone was detected only once. The chain has TRBV19 and TRBJ1-2; TRBD1 matches 7 bases. Looked up from germline, CDR1 is LNHDA and CDR2 is SQIVND (reference sequence). V lost 0 bases and J lost 6; bases outside the gene matches: 7. The CDR3 has 15 residues. The CDR3: CASSIDPGTVDGYTF. DNA of the CDR3: TGTGCCAGTAGTATAGACCCGGGGACAGTTGATGGCTACACCTTC. Using reference TRBV19 and TRBJ1-2 for the parts outside the CDR3, the full variable domain is DGGITQSPKYLFRKEGQNVTLSCEQNLNHDAMYWYRQDPGQGLRLIYYSQIVNDFQKGDIAEGYSVSREKKESFPLTVTSAQKNPTAFYLCASSIDPGTVDGYTFGSGTRLTVV.

V is TRBV5-1 and J is TRBJ2-7, with D hard to call. Trimming removed 0 bases at V and 3 bases at J, with 16 bases between. Germline-derived CDR1 and CDR2 are SGHRS and YFSETQ. The CDR3 spans 16 residues. CDR3 bases: TGCGCCAGCAGCTTGGGGAGCCATTTCTCGAGCTACGAGCAGTACTTC. Translating it yields CASSLGSHFSSYEQYF.

With regard to this clone: One junction end does not reproduce the germline sequence, and a read error may be involved. The chain recombines TRBV27 with TRBJ2-7; 12 bases line up with TRBD1. The length of the CDR3 is 11 residues. Germline V lookup: CDR1 MNHEY, CDR2 SMNVEV (reference sequence). CDR3 DNA: TGTGCCAGCAGGGGACAGGGGGCGAGCCACTTC. Its translation: CASRGQGASHF.

V usage is TRBV5-6 and J usage is TRBJ2-7; 12 positions match TRBD2. After removal of 3 bases from V and 0 bases from J, the junction contained 13 bases not matched to a gene. The length of the CDR3 is 19 residues. The germline gives CDR1 SGHDT, CDR2 YYEEEE. The CDR3 here is CASSSNVIGLAGSSYEQYF. Written as DNA, the CDR3 is TGTGCCAGCAGCTCGAATGTTATCGGACTAGCGGGAAGCTCCTACGAGCAGTACTTC.

The V gene is TRBV11-2, the J gene TRBJ2-1; 9 bases align to TRBD2. This CDR3 is built from 15 residues. J gave up 9 bases and V 3 bases, and 9 bases lay outside the gene matches. Germline values: CDR1 SGHAT, CDR2 FQNNGV. The CDR3 coding sequence is TGTGCCAGCAGCTTCGGCGGCGGGAGGGTAAGTGAGCAGTTCTTC. It translates to CASSFGGGRVSEQFF.

This clone was detected once. The chain couples TRBV6-5 to TRBJ2-7; TRBD2 might be the D (7 bases). This CDR3 is built from 13 residues. V was trimmed by 2 bases and J by 7 bases, leaving 12 bases between them. In germline, CDR1 is MNHEY, CDR2 SVGAGI. The CDR3 nucleotides are TGTGCCAGCAGTTACGCGGGGAGGGGGGAGCAGTACTTC. Translated, it gives CASSYAGRGEQYF.

This sequence joins TRBV7-2 and TRBJ1-5, with TRBD1 identical over 7 bases. The CDR3 has 14 residues. Germline CDR1 reads SGHTA; CDR2 reads FQGNSA. V shed 3 bases and J 7 bases; nucleotides not matched to a gene: 6. For the CDR3, the DNA is TGTGCCAGCAGCTTGGGGAACAGGGGACAGCCCCAGCATTTT. Translating it yields CASSLGNRGQPQHF.

The V call is TRBV6-1, the J call TRBJ1-1; D unresolved. The germline V gene encodes CDR1 MNHNS and CDR2 SASEGT. This CDR3 has 12 residues. The V end lost 8 bases, the J end lost 3 bases, and 10 bases lay between the germline ends. In DNA, the CDR3 is TGTGCCAGCCGAGAGGGATACACTGAAGCTTTCTTT. Translating gives CASREGYTEAFF.

The chain joins TRBV10-3 to TRBJ1-4, with D hard to call. CDR1 is ENHRY, CDR2 SYGVKD, per germline. V was clipped by 0 bases and J by 7 bases, with 12 bases between them. This CDR3 has 15 residues. The CDR3 region is CAISESRGPGEKLFF. For the CDR3, the DNA is TGTGCCATCAGTGAGTCGAGAGGGCCGGGTGAAAAACTGTTTTTT.

The genes are TRBV18 and TRBJ1-4; the D gene is possibly TRBD1 (5 bases). Germline V CDR1 and CDR2: KGHSH, LQKENI. The CDR3 loop spans 18 amino acids. Trimming took off 5 bases at V and 0 bases at J, with 19 bases between the two ends. As DNA, the CDR3 is TGTGCCAGCTCATCCCGGACAAGGGGAACAGCAACTAATGAAAAACTGTTTTTT. It translates to CASSSRTRGTATNEKLFF.

The rearrangement joins TRBV19 to TRBJ2-1, with 8 bases lining up with TRBD2. J gave up 2 bases and V 0 bases, and 9 bases lay outside the gene matches. Germline V gives CDR1 LNHDA, CDR2 SQIVND (reference sequence). The CDR3 has 18 amino acids. This chain's CDR3 is CASSIDQRSGSTYNEQFF. The CDR3 DNA reads TGTGCCAGTAGTATAGATCAGAGGAGCGGGAGTACCTACAATGAGCAGTTCTTC.

The chain employs TRBV15 and TRBJ2-5; 13 nucleotides align to TRBD2. This CDR3 region has 17 residues. V was pared by 0 bases and J by 5 bases, with 6 bases of the junction left unmatched. From germline, CDR1 is LNHNV and CDR2 YYDKDF (reference sequence). CDR3 amino acids: CATSRERLAGGRETQYF. In DNA form, the CDR3 reads TGTGCCACCAGCAGAGAAAGACTAGCGGGAGGTCGCGAGACCCAGTACTTC.